The T cell receptor beta chain described here comes from a study of blood T cell repertoires in COVID-19. Study-wide context: From the United States, Italy and Spain came samples of acute and convalescent COVID-19. Sample material is recorded as cDNA or gDNA derived from T cells, B-cell-depleted T cells, or PBMCs.

As originally analysed: Reference gene primer amplification gave estimated nucleated cell counts. TCRdb's copy holds only in-frame clones and misses some; the assay was immunoSEQ multiplex PCR. V and J calls and clone size are as listed in that table; D and trimming were resolved from the DNA. The sample holds approximately 300,000 clones, about nine tenths seen once. Germline values: CDR1 SGHTA, CDR2 FQGNSA. Trimming removed 5 bases from V and 0 bases from J, with 4 bases in between. There are 12 residues in the CDR3. The V and J genes are TRBV7-2 and TRBJ2-5; D unresolved. Sequenced: peripheral blood. This sequence was found in a man aged 50-60 years with active or convalescent COVID-19. CDR3 protein: CASSPYQETQYF. CDR3 DNA sequence: TGTGCCAGCAGCCCGTACCAAGAGACCCAGTACTTC.